The 18 T cell receptor beta chains presented below share a single source sample, sequenced in a study of cytomegalovirus exposure and HLA in healthy donors. The PCR had 60 Vbeta and 13 Jbeta primers. TCRdb keeps only in-frame clones here, not all; method: immunoSEQ multiplex PCR. The table includes 100,000 to 150,000 clones, approximately 77% detected once. Material: PBMCs. All receptors derive from a woman in her sixties or seventies in good health and CMV-seronegative.

In its sample, this clone was seen a few times. This chain joins TRBV6-5 and TRBJ2-7; no reliable D call. The CDR3 runs 14 residues. Trimming took off 0 bases at V and 5 bases at J, with 11 bases between the two ends. CDR1 MNHEY and CDR2 SVGAGI come from the germline V gene. The CDR3 nucleotides are TGTGCCAGCAGTTACTCTGTGACAAAAAACGAGCAGTACTTC. Translation: CASSYSVTKNEQYF.

The sample holds one count of this clone. The rearrangement uses TRBV7-5 and TRBJ2-7; the table's TRBD1 call for D was not verified on the DNA. TRBV7-5 is noted as a pseudogene. The CDR3 extends over 14 amino acids. The CDR3 loop is CVRSQTRTGDEQYF. In nucleotides, the CDR3 is TGTGTCAGAAGCCAAACCCGGACAGGGGACGAGCAGTACTTC.

This clone was recorded a few times. The chain joins TRBV5-1 to TRBJ1-3; D is unclear. Looked up from germline, CDR1 is SGHRS and CDR2 is YFSETQ. The germline V and J ends were trimmed by 3 bases and 0 bases, with 13 bases remaining between them. The CDR3 has 16 residues. The CDR3 sequence: CASSSGFRGSGNTIYF. The CDR3 DNA follows: TGCGCCAGCAGCTCGGGGTTTCGGGGCTCTGGAAACACCATATATTTT. The whole variable domain, remainder taken from reference TRBV5-1 and TRBJ1-3, is KAGVTQTPRYLIKTRGQQVTLSCSPISGHRSVSWYQQTPGQGLQFLFEYFSETQRNKGNFPGRFSGRQFSNSRSEMNVSTLELGDSALYLCASSSGFRGSGNTIYFGEGSWLTVV.

The rearrangement links TRBV10-3 to TRBJ2-3; TRBD2 matches at 10 bases. CDR1 and CDR2 (germline): ENHRY, SYGVKD. V gave up 3 bases and J gave up 2 bases; unmatched junction bases: 2. This CDR3 has 15 residues. In nucleotides, the CDR3 is TGTGCCATCAGTGATCTAGCGGGGGCCACAGATACGCAGTATTTT. Protein: CAISDLAGATDTQYF.

The chain is built from TRBV27 and TRBJ2-3, with 8 bases lining up with TRBD2. The CDR3 has 16 residues. V trimming: 6 bases; J trimming: 8 bases; junction bases outside the gene matches: 16. Germline V gene sequence: CDR1 MNHEY, CDR2 SMNVEV (reference sequence). The CDR3 region is CASRTGGPLSQGTQYF. Written as DNA, the CDR3 is TGTGCCAGCAGAACGGGAGGGCCACTTTCACAGGGTACGCAGTATTTT.

This chain connects TRBV9 to TRBJ2-3; D might be TRBD2 (6 bases). The ends were cut back, 3 bases at V and 1 base at J, with 12 bases in the middle. This CDR3 contains 15 residues. The germline V gene has CDR1 SGDLS and CDR2 YYNGEE. In DNA, the CDR3 is TGTGCCAGCAGCGGAGGGGACTCCGGCACAGATACGCAGTATTTT. This gives the protein CASSGGDSGTDTQYF.

The genes are TRBV4-1 and TRBJ1-2; no reliable D call. Trimming removed 5 bases from V and 0 bases from J, with 10 bases in between. CDR1 and CDR2 (germline): MGHRA, YSYEKL. The CDR3 length is 14 residues. The CDR3 loop is CASSTHGANYGYTF. The DNA for the CDR3 is TGCGCCAGCAGCACCCACGGGGCTAACTATGGCTACACCTTC.

The chain couples TRBV7-9 to TRBJ1-4; no reliable D call. The V and J ends lost 1 base and 5 bases respectively, with 11 bases between them. CDR3 length: 15 residues. Per the germline V gene, CDR1 is SEHNR and CDR2 is FQNEAQ (reference sequence). In DNA form, the CDR3 reads TGTGCCAGCAGCTTAGTTCCGGCTAGAAATGAAAAACTGTTTTTT. Protein sequence: CASSLVPARNEKLFF.

This clone showed up just a few times. This chain links TRBV2 with TRBJ1-2; 9 bases fit TRBD1. The CDR3 has 13 amino acids. V lost 6 bases and J lost 4; bases outside the gene matches: 3. CDR1 is SNHLY, CDR2 FYNNEI, per germline. Here the CDR3 reads CASRLGQGYGYTF. In nucleotides, the CDR3 is TGTGCCAGCAGATTGGGACAGGGCTATGGCTACACCTTC.

The J gene is TRBJ1-1, the V gene TRBV28; D remains ambiguous. Between the trimmed V and J ends, which lost 4 bases and 5 bases, there was a span of 5 bases. Germline V gene data show CDR1 as MDHEN and CDR2 as SYDVKM. CDR3 length: 11 amino acids. CDR3 sequence reads: CASSSRTEAFF. DNA for the CDR3: TGTGCCAGCAGTTCCCGGACTGAAGCTTTCTTT.

This chain joins TRBV28 and TRBJ2-3, with D possibly being TRBD2 (5 bases). Trimming took 2 bases from V and 13 from J, leaving 13 bases between them. The CDR3 loop spans 12 amino acids. In germline, CDR1 is MDHEN, CDR2 SYDVKM. The CDR3 spells CASSLTTSIEYF. CDR3 nucleotide sequence: TGTGCCAGCAGTTTAACAACTAGTATCGAGTATTTT. Looking up the rest from reference TRBV28 and TRBJ2-3 gives the full variable domain: DVKVTQSSRYLVKRTGEKVFLECVQDMDHENMFWYRQDPGLGLRLIYFSYDVKMKEKGDIPEGYSVSREKKERFSLILESASTNQTSMYLCASSLTTSIEYFGPGTRLTVL.

The CDR3 reads CASSQRQGPYEQYF. DNA of the CDR3: TGTGCCAGCAGCCAACGACAGGGCCCCTACGAGCAGTACTTC. This rearrangement joins TRBV7-2 to TRBJ2-7; TRBD1 agrees at 7 bases. The trim removed 5 bases at V and 2 bases at J, leaving 6 bases unmatched. CDR1 and CDR2 (germline): SGHTA, FQGNSA. The CDR3 loop spans 14 amino acids.

The chain's CDR3 is CASSLMRANEQFF. The DNA of the CDR3 is TGTGCCAGCAGCTTAATGAGGGCGAATGAGCAGTTCTTC. The rearrangement links TRBV7-3 to TRBJ2-1; D perhaps matches TRBD2 (5 bases). The CDR3 spans 13 residues. Germline CDR1 reads SGHTA; CDR2 reads FQGTGA. The V and J ends lost 1 base and 7 bases respectively, with 8 bases between them.

J is TRBJ2-2 and V is TRBV2; TRBD1 aligns across 9 bases. Losses at the gene ends were 7 bases for V and 5 bases for J; bases not matched to a gene: 5. The germline gives CDR1 SNHLY, CDR2 FYNNEI. This CDR3 spans 14 amino acids. CDR3 sequence reads: CASKETGGTGELFF. The CDR3 DNA sequence: TGTGCCAGCAAAGAGACAGGGGGAACCGGGGAGCTGTTTTTT.

This clone was found once. The chain combines TRBV30 with TRBJ2-1; possible D gene TRBD1, 6 bases. The germline gives CDR1 GTSNPN, CDR2 SVGIG (reference sequence). CDR3 length: 12 amino acids. V shed 3 bases and J shed 8 bases, with 11 bases lying between them. The CDR3 sequence: CAWRSGDHEQFF. The CDR3 DNA reads as TGTGCCTGGAGATCAGGGGACCATGAGCAGTTCTTC.

The CDR3 loop is CASSATGTGWDYEQYF. CDR3 DNA: TGTGCCAGCAGTGCAACCGGGACAGGGTGGGACTACGAGCAGTACTTC. V gene TRBV2 combines with J gene TRBJ2-5, with TRBD1 matching over 9 bases. The J call is doubtful: the DNA matches TRBJ2-7 better. The CDR3 has 16 residues. Germline V gives CDR1 SNHLY, CDR2 FYNNEI.

This chain uses TRBV6-1 with TRBJ1-1; D perhaps matches TRBD1 (5 bases). The germline CDR1 and CDR2 sequences are MNHNS and SASEGT. V lost 0 bases, J lost 5 bases, and 13 bases lay in between. This CDR3 region has 15 residues. CDR3 residues: CASSEARGVTTEAFF. CDR3 DNA: TGTGCCAGCAGTGAAGCGCGGGGGGTGACAACTGAAGCTTTCTTT.

This sequence joins TRBV30 and TRBJ2-2; 10 bases line up with TRBD2. After removal of 6 bases from V and 4 bases from J, the junction contained 8 bases not matched to a gene. This CDR3 contains 15 residues. Germline-derived CDR1 and CDR2 are GTSNPN and SVGIG (reference sequence). For the CDR3, the DNA is TGTGCCTGCAAGAAGCGGGAGGGCAGCACCGGGGAGCTGTTTTTT. Its translation is CACKKREGSTGELFF.